These T cell receptor beta chains were read from a single sample in a study of T cell responses to AZD1222 COVID-19 vaccine. TCRdb keeps only in-frame clones here, not all; method: immunoSEQ multiplex PCR. The sample has 80,000 to 95,000 clones; around 92% are singletons. Sequenced material: peripheral blood, taken on day 0 of MenACWY control vaccination. These receptors were obtained from an adult in good health. CDR3s include the opening cysteine and the closing phenylalanine or tryptophan. D genes are given only for firm matches. Clone size is not always given. Where it is, it says once, few, many or a class for expanded clones.

-,TRBJ2-5,TRBV25-1,-,CASSVIETQYF,TGTGCCAGCAGCGTAATAGAGACCCAGTACTTC
-,TRBJ1-5,TRBV2,-,CASTKRGVGPQHF,TGTGCCAGCACCAAACGGGGAGTGGGGCCCCAGCATTTT
few,TRBJ2-5,TRBV5-6,TRBD2,CASSLVAGVHQETQYF,TGTGCCAGCAGCTTGGTAGCGGGGGTGCACCAAGAGACCCAGTACTTC
-,TRBJ2-7,TRBV7-8,-,CASTPSSSGLSRSEQYF,TGTGCCAGCACCCCCTCTAGCAGCGGACTCTCCCGGAGTGAGCAGTACTTC
-,TRBJ2-7,TRBV7-2,TRBD1,CASSLAGGQGSGYF,TGTGCCAGCAGCTTAGCTGGTGGACAGGGTTCAGGGTACTTC
-,TRBJ2-3,TRBV19,-,CASSNTDTQYF,TGTGCCAGTAGCAACACAGATACGCAGTATTTT
-,TRBJ2-2,TRBV7-3,-,CASSLSQGGTGELFF,TGTGCCAGCAGCTTGTCGCAGGGAGGCACCGGGGAGCTGTTTTTT
-,TRBJ1-2,TRBV30,-,CAWSEGVGTYGYTF,TGTGCCTGGAGTGAAGGGGTCGGTACCTATGGCTACACCTTC
-,TRBJ1-4,TRBV4-3,TRBD1,CASSQDQGAYEKLFF,TGCGCCAGCAGCCAAGATCAGGGGGCCTATGAAAAACTGTTTTTT
-,TRBJ1-1,TRBV2,-,CASSEEGGGRGNTEAFF,TGTGCCAGCAGTGAAGAAGGAGGGGGACGAGGGAACACTGAAGCTTTCTTT
-,TRBJ1-2,TRBV9,-,CASSVEQGSGYTF,TGTGCCAGCAGCGTAGAACAGGGTAGTGGCTACACCTTC
-,TRBJ1-5,TRBV6-6,-,CASRTAGNQPQHF,TGTGCCAGCAGGACGGCGGGCAATCAGCCCCAGCATTTT
-,TRBJ2-3,TRBV7-3,TRBD2,CASSSIAGGTDTQYF,TGTGCCAGCAGCAGTATAGCGGGGGGCACAGATACGCAGTATTTT
-,TRBJ1-1,TRBV5-1,-,CASSLATANTEAFF,TGCGCCAGCAGCTTGGCAACCGCGAACACTGAAGCTTTCTTT
once,TRBJ2-7,TRBV20-1,-,CSASRQGHPLEQYF,TGCAGTGCTAGTAGGCAGGGGCACCCCTTAGAGCAGTACTTC
-,TRBJ1-2,TRBV29-1,-,CSVGGRDLIGYGYTF,TGCAGCGTTGGAGGCCGGGACCTAATTGGCTATGGCTACACCTTC
-,TRBJ1-3,TRBV6-2/TRBV6-3,TRBD1,CASSPGQGHTIYF,TGTGCCAGCAGTCCGGGACAGGGACACACCATATATTTT
-,TRBJ1-2,TRBV5-6,TRBD1,CASSPGQVYTF,TGTGCCAGCAGCCCCGGACAGGTCTACACCTTC
-,TRBJ1-3,TRBV28,TRBD1,CASSLSIQGGESGNTIYF,TGTGCCAGCAGTTTATCCATACAGGGGGGAGAATCTGGAAACACCATATATTTT
-,TRBJ1-1,TRBV5-1,TRBD1,CARQGAIWTEAFF,TGCGCCAGGCAGGGGGCAATATGGACTGAAGCTTTCTTT
-,TRBJ1-2,TRBV7-8,TRBD1,CASRDRESGYTF,TGTGCCAGCAGGGACAGGGAGAGTGGCTACACCTTC
-,TRBJ1-6,TRBV5-1,-,CASSESYNSPLHF,TGCGCCAGCAGCGAGAGTTATAATTCACCCCTCCACTTT
-,TRBJ2-1,TRBV24-1,TRBD1,CATSDLRDSYNEQFF,TGTGCCACCAGTGATTTGCGGGACAGTTACAATGAGCAGTTCTTC
few,TRBJ2-5,TRBV4-2,TRBD2,CASSQEGTSGMLYQETQYF,TGTGCCAGCAGCCAAGAAGGGACTAGCGGGATGTTGTACCAAGAGACCCAGTACTTC
-,TRBJ1-2,TRBV7-2,TRBD1,CASSPTGTGLYGYTF,TGTGCCAGCAGCCCTACCGGGACAGGGCTCTATGGCTACACCTTC
few,TRBJ1-5,TRBV23-1,-,CASSQPRTKITNQPQHF,TGCGCCAGCAGTCAACCCCGGACTAAAATCACCAATCAGCCCCAGCATTTT
-,TRBJ1-3,TRBV27,TRBD1,CASSLTGGPGNTIYF,TGTGCCAGCAGTTTAACAGGGGGCCCTGGAAACACCATATATTTT
-,TRBJ1-2,TRBV7-2,-,CASSPGHPYGYTF,TGTGCCAGCAGCCCGGGCCATCCCTACGGCTACACCTTC
-,TRBJ2-3,TRBV12-3/TRBV12-4,-,CASSQSTDTQYF,TGTGCCAGCAGCCAAAGCACAGATACGCAGTATTTT
few,TRBJ2-2,TRBV5-6,-,CASSFARQNPLNTGELFF,TGTGCCAGCAGCTTCGCTCGTCAGAACCCCCTAAACACCGGGGAGCTGTTTTTT
-,TRBJ1-5,TRBV6-5,-,CASSYDGNQPQHF,TGTGCCAGCAGTTACGACGGAAATCAGCCCCAGCATTTT
-,TRBJ1-6,TRBV28,-,CASSLLDWLDSPLHF,TGTGCCAGCAGTTTATTAGACTGGCTGGATTCACCCCTCCACTTT
-,TRBJ2-2,TRBV2,TRBD1,CASSYSEQGDTGELFF,TGTGCCAGCAGTTACAGTGAGCAGGGGGACACCGGGGAGCTGTTTTTT
-,TRBJ1-1,TRBV12-3/TRBV12-4,-,CASSGTSNTEAFF,TGTGCCAGCAGCGGGACATCGAACACTGAAGCTTTCTTT
-,TRBJ2-7,TRBV19,-,CASSMVAGVREQYF,TGTGCCAGTAGTATGGTGGCAGGGGTGCGCGAGCAGTACTTC
-,TRBJ1-2,TRBV5-8,-,CASTLGNRRIYGYTF,TGTGCCAGCACCCTGGGGAACAGAAGGATCTATGGCTACACCTTC
-,TRBJ1-3,TRBV6-4,-,CASSESAPSGNTIYF,TGTGCCAGCAGTGAGAGTGCGCCCTCTGGAAACACCATATATTTT
once,TRBJ2-5,TRBV29-1,TRBD2,CSVSGGDETQYF,TGCAGCGTTAGCGGGGGGGATGAGACCCAGTACTTC
-,TRBJ2-3,TRBV11-2,TRBD2,CASSLAGLIADTQYF,TGTGCCAGCAGCCTAGCGGGGCTCATCGCGGATACGCAGTATTTT
-,TRBJ1-3,TRBV7-2,TRBD1,CASSQRGQTSGNTIYF,TGTGCCAGCAGCCAAAGGGGACAGACCTCTGGAAACACCATATATTTT
-,TRBJ1-5,TRBV11-2,-,CASSPDRYSNQPQHF,TGTGCCAGCAGCCCCGACAGATATAGCAATCAGCCCCAGCATTTT